Listed here are 15 T cell receptor beta chains from one sample, sequenced in a study of blood T cell repertoires in COVID-19. The data were produced by immunoSEQ multiplex PCR, yet TCRdb's version contains in-frame clones alone and is incomplete. The data hold 150,000 to 200,000 clones, with 80% to 90% observed a single time. Sequenced input: peripheral blood. The receptors originated from a man aged 50 to 59 with active or convalescent COVID-19.

The V and J genes are TRBV30 and TRBJ2-3; D possibly corresponds to TRBD1 (6 bases). The V and J ends lost 1 base and 4 bases respectively, with 12 bases between them. Per germline, CDR1 GTSNPN and CDR2 SVGIG (reference sequence). The CDR3 loop spans 14 amino acids. This chain's CDR3 is CAWSEGGGPDTQYF. The CDR3 DNA reads as TGTGCCTGGAGTGAGGGTGGGGGCCCAGATACGCAGTATTTT.

The chain links TRBV19 to TRBJ2-4, with D possibly matching TRBD2 (6 bases). From germline, CDR1 is LNHDA and CDR2 SQIVND (reference sequence). V shed 7 bases and J shed 5 bases, with 21 bases lying between them. This CDR3 is 16 amino acids long. CDR3 bases: TGTGCCAGTAACCCTCGGCGGGTGGGAGGCCAAAACATTCAGTACTTC. Translation: CASNPRRVGGQNIQYF. The complete variable domain, with remaining parts taken from reference TRBV19 and TRBJ2-4, reads DGGITQSPKYLFRKEGQNVTLSCEQNLNHDAMYWYRQDPGQGLRLIYYSQIVNDFQKGDIAEGYSVSREKKESFPLTVTSAQKNPTAFYLCASNPRRVGGQNIQYFGAGTRLSVL.

The sample holds one count of this clone. The J gene is TRBJ2-1, the V gene TRBV3-1 (or the pseudogene TRBV3-2), with TRBD2 matching over 15 bases. This CDR3 region has 18 residues. After removal of 3 bases from V and 5 bases from J, the junction contained 8 bases not matched to a gene. CDR1 and CDR2 from the germline V gene are LGHDT and YNNKEL (reference sequence). The CDR3 loop is CASSHLGLAGGVDNEQFF. CDR3 DNA sequence: TGTGCCAGCAGCCACCTCGGACTAGCGGGGGGGGTCGACAATGAGCAGTTCTTC.

This chain uses TRBV5-4 with TRBJ1-6; perhaps TRBD1 as D (6 bases). This CDR3 comprises 14 residues. V was clipped by 3 bases and J by 8 bases, with 12 bases between them. Germline loops: CDR1 SGHNT, CDR2 YYREEE (reference sequence). The CDR3 here is CASSSGVPDSPLHF. The CDR3 DNA sequence: TGTGCCAGCAGCTCAGGGGTTCCAGATTCACCCCTCCACTTT.

This chain connects TRBV6-2 or TRBV6-3 to TRBJ2-7, with D tentatively TRBD1 (5 bases). The germline V gene has CDR1 MNHEY and CDR2 SVGEGT. This CDR3 contains 16 residues. Trimming removed 0 bases at V and 1 base at J, with 13 bases between. The CDR3 DNA follows: TGTGCCAGCAGTTACTCTATAGGGGTTGGGTCCTACGAGCAGTACTTC. Protein product: CASSYSIGVGSYEQYF.

The chain couples TRBV4-2 to TRBJ2-2, with 11 bases aligning to TRBD2. This CDR3 spans 15 amino acids. The V segment lost 5 bases and the J segment 4 bases; nucleotides outside the gene matches: 3. Germline V lookup: CDR1 LGHNA, CDR2 YNFKEQ. In DNA form, the CDR3 reads TGTGCCAGCAGCGTTAGCGGGAGGGGCACCGGGGAGCTGTTTTTT. Translating gives CASSVSGRGTGELFF.

This clone appeared a few times. This chain connects TRBV27 to TRBJ1-5; TRBD1 aligns across 8 bases. Germline lookup yields CDR1 MNHEY and CDR2 SMNVEV (reference sequence). This CDR3 is 15 amino acids long. J was trimmed by 4 bases and V by 6 bases; bases with no gene match: 8. Here the CDR3 DNA reads TGTGCCAGCAGGGCCATCGGACAGGGTAATCAGCCCCAGCATTTT. Protein product: CASRAIGQGNQPQHF.

The chain links TRBV12-3 or TRBV12-4 to TRBJ1-1; D not certain. This CDR3 region has 11 residues. V lost 6 bases and J lost 4, with 6 bases in between. Written as DNA, the CDR3 is TGTGCCAGCAGGAGAGGCACTGAAGCTTTCTTT. Translation: CASRRGTEAFF.

The chain has TRBV12-3 or TRBV12-4 and TRBJ2-7; 7 bases map to TRBD2. V shed 3 bases and J 5 bases; nucleotides not matched to a gene: 4. CDR3 length: 13 residues. CDR3 nucleotides: TGTGCCAGCAGTTTTCGCGGGAGCGACGAGCAGTACTTC. Translated, it gives CASSFRGSDEQYF.

There are a few counts of this clone. The CDR3 nucleotides are TGTGCCAGCAGCTTAGCCCCCCCGGGACAGGGTAATGAAAAACTGTTTTTT. Protein sequence: CASSLAPPGQGNEKLFF. This chain joins TRBV7-9 and TRBJ1-4; 9 bases fit TRBD1. Trimming at V came to 0 bases and at J to 4 bases, leaving 6 bases not matched to a gene. The germline gives CDR1 SEHNR, CDR2 FQNEAQ (reference sequence). CDR3 size: 17 residues.

The chain combines TRBV5-4 with TRBJ2-1; no definite D call. Trimming took 0 bases from V and 4 from J, leaving 5 bases between them. The length of the CDR3 is 13 residues. Germline loops: CDR1 SGHNT, CDR2 YYREEE (reference sequence). The CDR3 DNA reads as TGTGCCAGCAGCTTGGACAGATACAATGAGCAGTTCTTC. Protein product: CASSLDRYNEQFF.

V is TRBV9 and J is TRBJ2-5; D is unclear. The CDR3 contains 13 residues. Germline V lookup: CDR1 SGDLS, CDR2 YYNGEE. The germline V and J ends were trimmed by 0 bases and 3 bases, with 6 bases remaining between them. CDR3 region: CASSVANEETQYF. The CDR3 DNA follows: TGTGCCAGCAGCGTAGCAAATGAAGAGACCCAGTACTTC.

The chain combines TRBV28 with TRBJ1-6; 10 nucleotides match TRBD1. This CDR3 is 17 amino acids long. V gave up 5 bases and J gave up 10 bases; unmatched junction bases: 14. Per the germline V gene, CDR1 is MDHEN and CDR2 is SYDVKM. CDR3 sequence reads: CASSPPVRDRGKSPLHF. CDR3 nucleotide sequence: TGTGCCAGCAGTCCACCCGTCCGGGACAGGGGAAAGTCACCCCTCCACTTT. Complete variable domain (other parts from reference TRBV28 and TRBJ1-6): DVKVTQSSRYLVKRTGEKVFLECVQDMDHENMFWYRQDPGLGLRLIYFSYDVKMKEKGDIPEGYSVSREKKERFSLILESASTNQTSMYLCASSPPVRDRGKSPLHFGNGTRLTVT.

V usage is TRBV7-2 and J usage is TRBJ1-5, with D hard to call. Germline V gives CDR1 SGHTA, CDR2 FQGNSA. V lost 1 base, J lost 5 bases, and 9 bases lay in between. CDR3 size: 14 residues. CDR3 sequence reads: CASSLGLGYQPQHF. DNA for the CDR3: TGTGCCAGCAGCTTAGGCCTCGGGTATCAGCCCCAGCATTTT.

The rearrangement joins TRBV28 to TRBJ1-2; D remains unclear. The V end lost 2 bases, the J end lost 4 bases, and 8 bases lay between the germline ends. Germline values: CDR1 MDHEN, CDR2 SYDVKM. This CDR3 is 13 amino acids long. CDR3 DNA: TGTGCCAGCAGTTTAGACGGGGTCTATGGCTACACCTTC. As protein: CASSLDGVYGYTF.